This record looks at one T cell receptor (beta chain) sequence and its context. The table came from immunoSEQ multiplex PCR; TCRdb's copy has only in-frame clones and leaves some out. The repertoire holds 550,000 to 850,000 clones, with 74% as singletons. Among the donors, all were Caucasian adults who lived in Nashville, Tennessee. This entry belongs to a study of shared clonotypes between healthy human individuals. V lost 5 bases, J lost 6 bases, and 17 bases lay in between. CDR3 length equals 14 residues. Germline-derived CDR1 and CDR2 are MNHEY and SVGAGI. The V gene is TRBV6-5, the J gene TRBJ2-7, with a tentative D call TRBD1 (5 bases). The source of this sequence is a woman in her 30s in good health. The specimen was memory CD4+ T cells sorted from blood. Specified subset: CD45RA-negative fraction. CDR3 nucleotide sequence: TGTGCCAGCAGTACCCTACAGGTGCTCGGCGAGCAGTACTTC. Its protein product is CASSTLQVLGEQYF.